The clone carrying this TCR beta chain was picked up many times. With a duration under 2 months, the hyperthyroidism was newly diagnosed in patients aged 18 to 65. This sample stems from a study of T cells in Graves' hyperthyroidism and ophthalmopathy. Study-level background: Upon initial diagnosis and before any treatment, peripheral blood was collected.

The CDR3 is made up of 13 amino acids. Between the trimmed V and J ends, which lost 2 bases and 5 bases, there was a span of 10 bases. Amplified regions were TCR beta CDR3 sequences from RNA transcripts. First-round RT-PCR targeting the TCR CDR3 was performed with the HTBI primer set. Via MiXCR, TCRdb re-called the multiplex PCR reads, giving one row per CDR3 protein. The sample carries hundreds of thousands of distinct CDR3 sequences, less than 20% recorded once. The genes are TRBV12-3 or TRBV12-4 and TRBJ2-7; a weak D match, TRBD2 (6 bases). The origin of this receptor is a woman between 18 and 29 years old with Graves' hyperthyroidism. Specimen: blood. The CDR3 DNA reads as TGTGCCAGCAGTTTAAGTGGGAGGCACGAGCAGTACTTC. Encoded protein: CASSLSGRHEQYF.